Shown below are 23 T cell receptor beta chains from a single sample sequenced in a study of cytomegalovirus exposure and HLA in healthy donors. The PCR had 60 Vbeta and 13 Jbeta primers. Libraries were prepared by immunoSEQ multiplex PCR; TCRdb keeps only in-frame clonotypes and omits some of them. The profile shows about 160,000 clones, around 80% of them singletons. The sample taken for sequencing was PBMCs. The receptors come from a woman between 45 and 60 years old in good health and CMV-seropositive.

This chain connects TRBV28 to TRBJ2-5, with D perhaps matching TRBD1 (5 bases). The CDR3 sequence is 16 residues long. Trimming removed 8 bases at V and 4 bases at J, with 23 bases between. CDR1 and CDR2 (germline): MDHEN, SYDVKM. CDR3: CASPPLRTQIGETQYF. CDR3 DNA sequence: TGTGCCAGCCCCCCTCTAAGGACACAGATAGGAGAGACCCAGTACTTC.

V and J are TRBV19 and TRBJ1-3; D is undetermined. Germline loops: CDR1 LNHDA, CDR2 SQIVND (reference sequence). The CDR3 has 15 amino acids. Trimming cost V 3 bases and J 2 bases, with 11 bases left between them. The CDR3 DNA reads as TGTGCCAGTAGTATCGGGTACGAGGCTGGAAACACCATATATTTT. Translated, it gives CASSIGYEAGNTIYF. Filled out from reference TRBV19 and TRBJ1-3, the complete variable domain reads DGGITQSPKYLFRKEGQNVTLSCEQNLNHDAMYWYRQDPGQGLRLIYYSQIVNDFQKGDIAEGYSVSREKKESFPLTVTSAQKNPTAFYLCASSIGYEAGNTIYFGEGSWLTVV.

The V and J genes are TRBV7-9 and TRBJ1-2; TRBD1 matches at 7 bases. The germline gives CDR1 SEHNR, CDR2 FQNEAQ (reference sequence). The length of the CDR3 is 13 residues. The junction had 7 bases not matched to a gene; V was cut back by 4 bases and J by 8 bases. The CDR3 loop reads CASSWEQGKGYTF. DNA for the CDR3: TGTGCCAGCAGCTGGGAACAGGGGAAGGGCTACACCTTC.

The chain has TRBV4-3 and TRBJ1-2; tentatively, D is TRBD1 (5 bases). V was cut by 3 bases and J by 3 bases, with 11 bases left in between. The germline gives CDR1 LGHNA, CDR2 YSLEER. CDR3 length: 14 residues. CDR3 in amino acids: CASSHGQGDYGYTF. The CDR3 nucleotides are TGCGCCAGCAGCCACGGCCAGGGTGACTATGGCTACACCTTC.

The V gene is TRBV4-3, the J gene TRBJ1-2, with D maybe TRBD1 (6 bases). The V gene lost 4 bases and the J gene lost 4 bases, with 16 bases spanning the gap. This CDR3 has 15 residues. In germline, CDR1 is LGHNA, CDR2 YSLEER. CDR3 region: CASSPNRALSYGYTF. Here the CDR3 DNA reads TGCGCCAGCAGCCCAAACAGGGCCCTTAGCTATGGCTACACCTTC.

This chain uses TRBV25-1 with TRBJ1-3; possibly TRBD1 for D (5 bases). Germline V CDR1 and CDR2: MGHDK, SYGVNS. This CDR3 region has 18 residues. The ends were cut back, 0 bases at V and 0 bases at J, with 15 bases in the middle. The CDR3 nucleotides read TGTGCCAGCAGTGAATATCTTGGCACAGGCTACTCTGGAAACACCATATATTTT. Translating it yields CASSEYLGTGYSGNTIYF.

This rearrangement joins TRBV9 to TRBJ2-5, with TRBD2 matching over 11 bases. This CDR3 is built from 15 residues. Germline V lookup: CDR1 SGDLS, CDR2 YYNGEE. The V gene end was trimmed by 2 bases and the J gene end by 4 bases; junction bases not matched to a gene: 4. This chain's CDR3 is CASSVSGGAVETQYF. The CDR3 region has the DNA TGTGCCAGCAGCGTTAGCGGGGGGGCCGTAGAGACCCAGTACTTC.

The J gene is TRBJ2-5, the V gene TRBV5-1; a possible D gene is TRBD2 (6 bases). The germline V gene encodes CDR1 SGHRS and CDR2 YFSETQ. V was shortened by 0 bases and J by 4 bases, with 13 bases between the two germline ends. The length of the CDR3 is 15 residues. DNA of the CDR3: TGCGCCAGCAGCTTGGGGGAGGCTGCCTCAGAGACCCAGTACTTC. This codes for CASSLGEAASETQYF.

V usage is TRBV30 and J usage is TRBJ1-6; tentatively, D is TRBD1 (5 bases). The germline V gene has CDR1 GTSNPN and CDR2 SVGIG (reference sequence). This CDR3 region has 14 residues. V dropped 3 bases and J dropped 7 bases, with 13 bases sitting between them. The CDR3 bases are TGTGCCTGGAGGGTGGGGGGTAACAATTCACCCCTCCACTTT. Translating gives CAWRVGGNNSPLHF. The variable domain in full, with the rest retrieved from reference TRBV30 and TRBJ1-6, is SQTIHQWPATLVQPVGSPLSLECTVEGTSNPNLYWYRQAAGRGLQLLFYSVGIGQISSEVPQNLSASRPQDRQFILSSKKLLLSDSGFYLCAWRVGGNNSPLHFGNGTRLTVT.

A note on this clone: An end of the junction differs from the germline gene, which may be a read error. The chain has TRBV5-4 and TRBJ2-4; 15 positions match TRBD2. The CDR3 sequence is 17 residues long. In germline, CDR1 is SGHNT, CDR2 YYREEE (reference sequence). In DNA, the CDR3 is TGTGCCAGCAGCCCAGGACTAGCGGGGGGGCCGGGAAACAGTCAGTACTTC. It codes for CASSPGLAGGPGNSQYF.

The chain is built from TRBV4-3 and TRBJ2-4; weak D call: TRBD1 (5 bases). The V gene's germline CDR1 is LGHNA and CDR2 YSLEER. V was clipped by 0 bases and J by 12 bases, with 15 bases between them. This CDR3 region has 14 residues. CDR3 DNA: TGCGCCAGCAGCCAAGATTACGGGTTCGACAGTCAGTACTTC. It encodes CASSQDYGFDSQYF.

V gene TRBV5-1 combines with J gene TRBJ2-7, with TRBD1 matching 11 bases. The CDR3 has 17 residues. J lost 5 bases, V lost 1 base, and 11 bases had no gene match. Per germline, CDR1 SGHRS and CDR2 YFSETQ. The CDR3 nucleotides read TGCGCCAGCAGCTTGTCAACTTTGGGACAGGGGGAAGACGAGCAGTACTTC. It encodes CASSLSTLGQGEDEQYF.

The V gene is TRBV5-6, the J gene TRBJ2-3; D possibly corresponds to TRBD2 (6 bases). With 0 bases removed from V and 8 bases from J, the gap between germline ends came to 7 bases. The CDR3 extends over 12 amino acids. CDR1 and CDR2 from the germline V gene are SGHDT and YYEEEE. The CDR3 loop reads CASSLDGSTQYF. The CDR3 bases are TGTGCCAGCAGCTTGGACGGGAGTACGCAGTATTTT.

Turning to this clone: An end of the junction differs from the germline gene, which may be a read error. DNA for the CDR3: TGTGCCACCAGCAGGAAAGACGGGTACCAAGGGACCCAGTACTTC. This sequence encodes CATSRKDGYQGTQYF. This chain links TRBV15 with TRBJ2-5; no reliable D call. Germline V gene data show CDR1 as LNHNV and CDR2 as YYDKDF (reference sequence). The CDR3 has 15 residues.

The V and J genes are TRBV21-1 and TRBJ2-3; the table names TRBD1, a call not compared with the DNA. TRBV21-1 corresponds to a pseudogene. This CDR3 contains 14 residues. The CDR3 reads CASRTPTPTDTQYF. For the CDR3, the DNA is TGTGCCAGCAGGACACCTACACCCACAGATACGCAGTATTTT.

This clone is a singleton in its sample. The rearrangement joins TRBV29-1 to TRBJ1-1; the match to TRBD1 covers 11 bases. Germline trimming cut 7 bases from V and 2 bases from J; bases unmatched to any gene: 3. The CDR3 spans 13 residues. The V gene's germline CDR1 is SQVTM and CDR2 ANQGSEA. In DNA form, the CDR3 reads TGCAGCGCTGGGACAGGGGGAAACACTGAAGCTTTCTTT. Translated: CSAGTGGNTEAFF.

The chain recombines TRBV9 with TRBJ2-1; D is possibly TRBD2 (6 bases). The V end lost 3 bases, the J end lost 1 base, and 11 bases lay between the germline ends. The CDR3 sequence is 15 residues long. Germline values: CDR1 SGDLS, CDR2 YYNGEE. In DNA, the CDR3 is TGTGCCAGCAGCGAACGGACTACTTCCTACAATGAGCAGTTCTTC. Amino acid sequence: CASSERTTSYNEQFF.

This clone was recorded only once. The rearrangement uses TRBV7-2 and TRBJ1-2; D remains ambiguous. Germline V gene sequence: CDR1 SGHTA, CDR2 FQGNSA. Trimming removed 0 bases from V and 4 bases from J, with 12 bases in between. The CDR3 runs 15 residues. CDR3 DNA sequence: TGTGCCAGCAGCTTAGCACGGGGAACGGGCTATGGCTACACCTTC. Protein product: CASSLARGTGYGYTF.

V gene TRBV27 combines with J gene TRBJ2-1; 7 nucleotides line up with TRBD2. This CDR3 region has 15 residues. CDR1 and CDR2 (germline): MNHEY, SMNVEV (reference sequence). The J segment lost 10 bases and the V segment lost 0 bases, leaving 9 bases of the junction unmatched. The DNA for the CDR3 is TGTGCCAGCAGTTTATCGGCTAGCGGAAAACGGGAGCAGTTCTTC. It yields the protein CASSLSASGKREQFF.

V and J are TRBV6-1 and TRBJ2-5; 8 nucleotides align to TRBD1. CDR3 length equals 13 residues. The V gene's germline CDR1 is MNHNS and CDR2 SASEGT. The junction had 3 bases not matched to a gene; V was cut back by 5 bases and J by 4 bases. The CDR3 DNA follows: TGTGCCAGCAGTCGGGACAGGAGAGAGACCCAGTACTTC. Its translation: CASSRDRRETQYF.

DNA for the CDR3: TGTGCCAGCGGGAGGACAGGAGAATCTGGTGAAGCTTTCTTT. It specifies CASGRTGESGEAFF. The chain uses TRBV2 and TRBJ1-1, with 7 bases identical to TRBD1. This CDR3 has 14 amino acids. Trimming took 8 bases from V and 7 from J; bases not matched to a gene: 13. Germline assignment: CDR1 SNHLY and CDR2 FYNNEI.

CDR3 amino acids: CASSGGGQGAYGYTF. For the CDR3, the DNA is TGTGCCAGCAGTGGGGGGGGACAGGGGGCTTACGGCTACACCTTC. V usage is TRBV6-1 and J usage is TRBJ1-2, with 12 nucleotides matching TRBD1. The CDR3 is 15 amino acids. Germline loops: CDR1 MNHNS, CDR2 SASEGT. Trimming cost V 4 bases and J 8 bases; bases outside gene matches: 8.

The V call is TRBV4-3, the J call TRBJ1-3; TRBD1 aligns across 7 bases. The CDR3 runs to 16 residues. Germline V gene data show CDR1 as LGHNA and CDR2 as YSLEER. V shed 0 bases, J shed 4 bases, and the junction held 6 bases outside the gene matches. In DNA form, the CDR3 reads TGCGCCAGCAGCCAAGATTTCAGGGGGAAAGGAAACACCATATATTTT. It specifies CASSQDFRGKGNTIYF.